What follows is one TCR beta chain and its context. What it binds is unknown. The study sequenced cultured CD4+ T cell DNA using the Oncomine TCR Beta short-read assay. TCRdb called the PCR reads again in MiXCR, with one record for every CDR3 protein. Among 7,500 to 9,000 distinct CDR3 sequences listed, about half were seen once. As for treatment: roughly ten-day PBMC culture with coronavirus spike peptide pools or control peptides (ViraFEST assay). These data are taken from a study of vaccination and CD4 T cells after COVID-19. For the study at large: Sampling post-COVID took place a median around 99 days after diagnosis (range 35 to 161). Post-vaccination samples were procured at a median of 72 days following dose two (range 14 to 241).

Germline V gene sequence: CDR1 SGDLS, CDR2 YYNGEE. CDR3 length: 17 residues. V shed 3 bases and J 6 bases; nucleotides not matched to a gene: 10. The receptor was isolated from a human donor who had recovered from COVID-19. The gene calls are TRBV9 and TRBJ2-7; 15 nucleotides line up with TRBD2. Source material: CD4+ T cells from blood, cultured in vitro. The chain's CDR3 is CASSAGLAGGSPPEQYF. The CDR3 DNA reads as TGTGCCAGCAGCGCAGGACTAGCGGGGGGGTCCCCCCCCGAGCAGTACTTC. Complete variable domain (other parts from reference TRBV9 and TRBJ2-7): DSGVTQTPKHLITATGQRVTLRCSPRSGDLSVYWYQQSLDQGLQFLIQYYNGEERAKGNILERFSAQQFPDLHSELNLSSLELGDSALYFCASSAGLAGGSPPEQYFGPGTRLTVT.